The 27 T cell receptor beta chains below all came from one sample that was sequenced in a study of T cell responses to AZD1222 COVID-19 vaccine. Here immunoSEQ multiplex PCR was the method, and the copy in TCRdb shows in-frame clones only, minus some. The data contain 150,000 to 180,000 clones, around 85% of them singletons. The source was peripheral blood, collected on day 0 of MenACWY control vaccination. The receptors shown here come from an adult in good health.

This chain links TRBV2 with TRBJ2-3; D is unresolved. The germline V and J ends were trimmed by 4 bases and 0 bases, with 8 bases remaining between them. Germline lookup yields CDR1 SNHLY and CDR2 FYNNEI. This CDR3 has 14 residues. Here the CDR3 reads CASSGLGSTDTQYF. The CDR3 nucleotides read TGTGCCAGCAGTGGATTAGGTAGCACAGATACGCAGTATTTT.

The chain is built from TRBV6-2 or TRBV6-3 and TRBJ1-5; D is unresolved. V lost 6 bases to trimming and J lost 1 base, with 22 bases between them. The CDR3 covers 18 residues. Germline V gene lookup returns CDR1 MNHEY and CDR2 SVGEGT. The CDR3 loop reads CASSSRPDKPSSNQPQHF. CDR3 coding DNA: TGTGCCAGCAGCTCCAGGCCCGATAAACCTTCGAGCAATCAGCCCCAGCATTTT.

V usage is TRBV28 and J usage is TRBJ1-1, with D tentatively TRBD1 (6 bases). Germline CDR1 reads MDHEN; CDR2 reads SYDVKM. Deletions cut 6 bases from V and 3 bases from J, with 8 bases between. CDR3 length: 12 amino acids. CDR3 in DNA: TGTGCCAGCAGAAAGGGGGACACTGAAGCTTTCTTT. Its protein is CASRKGDTEAFF.

The J gene is TRBJ1-2, the V gene TRBV5-4, with unresolved D. Germline loops: CDR1 SGHNT, CDR2 YYREEE (reference sequence). Trimming left V 5 bases short and J 7 bases short, with 12 bases between. The CDR3 covers 12 residues. This CDR3 reads CASRAVRGGYTF. In DNA form, the CDR3 reads TGTGCCAGCAGGGCGGTAAGAGGTGGCTACACCTTC.

The rearrangement uses TRBV11-2 and TRBJ1-2, with TRBD1 as a possible D gene (5 bases). The CDR3 spans 15 residues. Germline values: CDR1 SGHAT, CDR2 FQNNGV. With 1 base removed from V and 4 bases from J, the gap between germline ends came to 13 bases. CDR3 amino acids: CASSLVAGATYGYTF. The DNA for the CDR3 is TGTGCCAGCAGCTTAGTGGCTGGGGCTACCTATGGCTACACCTTC. Full variable domain (missing parts from reference TRBV11-2 and TRBJ1-2): EAGVAQSPRYKIIEKRQSVAFWCNPISGHATLYWYQQILGQGPKLLIQFQNNGVVDDSQLPKDRFSAERLKGVDSTLKIQPAKLEDSAVYLCASSLVAGATYGYTFGSGTRLTVV.

In regard to this clone: Because the CDR3's place on the DNA is in doubt, the DNA is left out and the CDR3 is given as listed by TCRdb. The chain combines TRBV7-2 with TRBJ1-2; the DNA was not compared with TRBD1, the D call given in the table. Counting both end residues, the CDR3 totals 16 amino acids. Germline CDR1 is SGHTA and CDR2 is FQGNSA. The CDR3 is CASSLAFFGQDYGYTF.

The rearrangement joins TRBV4-2 to TRBJ2-7; 9 nucleotides align to TRBD2. Per germline, CDR1 LGHNA and CDR2 YNFKEQ. This CDR3 spans 15 amino acids. Trimming took 3 bases from V and 2 from J; bases not matched to a gene: 5. CDR3 coding DNA: TGTGCCAGCAGCCAGCTTAGCGGGAGTGCCTACGAGCAGTACTTC. This translates into CASSQLSGSAYEQYF.

This chain links TRBV13 with TRBJ1-1, with D hard to call. The V end lost 2 bases, the J end lost 5 bases, and 12 bases lay between the germline ends. This CDR3 spans 14 amino acids. CDR1 is PRHDT, CDR2 FYEKMQ, per germline (reference sequence). CDR3 in DNA: TGTGCCAGCAGCTTAACGGACCTGAGAACTGAAGCTTTCTTT. Translating gives CASSLTDLRTEAFF. Combining the CDR3 with reference TRBV13 and TRBJ1-1 gives the whole variable domain AAGVIQSPRHLIKEKRETATLKCYPIPRHDTVYWYQQGPGQDPQFLISFYEKMQSDKGSIPDRFSAQQFSDYHSELNMSSLELGDSALYFCASSLTDLRTEAFFGQGTRLTVV.

The chain employs TRBV5-4 and TRBJ1-3; D is perhaps TRBD1 (6 bases). The germline gives CDR1 SGHNT, CDR2 YYREEE (reference sequence). V shed 4 bases and J shed 4 bases, with 12 bases lying between them. The CDR3 sequence is 14 residues long. CDR3 region: CASSLQGVGNTIYF. The CDR3 nucleotides read TGTGCCAGCAGCCTACAGGGTGTCGGAAACACCATATATTTT.

Concerning this clone: Relative to the germline gene, one junction end is altered; a read error may explain this. The rearrangement joins TRBV10-3 to TRBJ2-5; D remains ambiguous. There are 11 residues in the CDR3. CDR1 and CDR2 (germline): ENHRY, SYGVKD. CDR3 DNA: TGTGCCATCAGTGAATTAGGAGCCCAATACTTC. This gives the protein CAISELGAQYF.

The chain is built from TRBV11-2 and TRBJ2-2; perhaps D is TRBD1 or TRBD2 (6 bases each). The V gene's germline CDR1 is SGHAT and CDR2 FQNNGV. V was pared by 3 bases and J by 2 bases, with 7 bases between. This CDR3 comprises 14 residues. CDR3 coding DNA: TGTGCCAGCAGCTTCGGGGGCAACACCGGGGAGCTGTTTTTT. This encodes CASSFGGNTGELFF.

The chain has TRBV14 and TRBJ1-4; 7 nucleotides match TRBD1. The germline V gene encodes CDR1 SGHDN and CDR2 FVKESK. J lost 17 bases, V lost 1 base, and 10 bases had no gene match. The CDR3 is made up of 13 amino acids. The CDR3 DNA sequence: TGTGCCAGCAGCCAAGCGTCCCCAGGACAGGCCTTTTTT. Translation: CASSQASPGQAFF.

This chain uses TRBV12-3 or TRBV12-4 with TRBJ1-5; D is unresolved. The length of the CDR3 is 13 residues. Trimming left V 8 bases short and J 0 bases short, with 8 bases between. The chain's CDR3 is CASAGNSNQPQHF. DNA for the CDR3: TGTGCCAGCGCGGGAAATAGCAATCAGCCCCAGCATTTT.

The chain joins TRBV27 to TRBJ2-7; TRBD1 matches at 8 bases. Germline CDR1 and CDR2: MNHEY and SMNVEV (reference sequence). There are 13 residues in the CDR3. V was pared by 1 base and J by 5 bases, with 1 base of the junction left unmatched. The CDR3 DNA follows: TGTGCCAGCAGTTTATTACAGGGGGACGAGCAGTACTTC. Amino acid sequence: CASSLLQGDEQYF.

This sequence joins TRBV6-5 and TRBJ2-1; the D is unclear. Germline V gene sequence: CDR1 MNHEY, CDR2 SVGAGI. The V end lost 6 bases, the J end lost 3 bases, and 12 bases lay between the germline ends. This CDR3 is built from 14 residues. DNA for the CDR3: TGTGCCAGCAGGAGTGGGGTGGACTACAATGAGCAGTTCTTC. Its translation: CASRSGVDYNEQFF.

The CDR3 region is CASSLGWGSGGAKNIQYF. Written as DNA, the CDR3 is TGCGCCAGCAGCTTGGGGTGGGGCAGCGGGGGAGCCAAAAACATTCAGTACTTC. The chain employs TRBV5-1 and TRBJ2-4; 8 bases agree with TRBD2. After removal of 0 bases from V and 0 bases from J, the junction contained 8 bases not matched to a gene. There are 18 residues in the CDR3. Germline assignment: CDR1 SGHRS and CDR2 YFSETQ.

About this clone: Given a much more abundant clone one base away, this may be a read error. J is TRBJ1-2 and V is TRBV7-2; TRBD1 is a possible D gene (5 bases). The length of the CDR3 is 14 residues. The germline V gene encodes CDR1 SGHTA and CDR2 FQGNSA. Trimming pared 0 bases from V and 4 bases from J, leaving 9 bases between. CDR3 sequence (DNA): TGTGCCAGCAGCTTAGCGCAAGGGACCTATGGCTACACCTTC. This gives the protein CASSLAQGTYGYTF.

As to this clone: A read error may produce the germline difference seen at one junction end. The CDR3 is CASSEGGTVNEPQHF. CDR3 nucleotide sequence: TGTGCCAGCAGTGAGGGGGGGACAGTCAATGAGCCCCAGCATTTT. V is TRBV25-1 and J is TRBJ1-5; 7 positions match TRBD1. Germline CDR1 reads MGHDK; CDR2 reads SYGVNS. There are 15 residues in the CDR3.

This clone has just one count. The chain is built from TRBV5-1 and TRBJ2-3; 9 positions agree with TRBD2. The CDR3 totals 16 residues. Germline-derived CDR1 and CDR2 are SGHRS and YFSETQ. Losses at the gene ends were 4 bases for V and 4 bases for J; bases not matched to a gene: 10. Here the CDR3 DNA reads TGCGCCAGCAGCATGGGCGCTAGCGGGGTTCCAGATACGCAGTATTTT. Protein: CASSMGASGVPDTQYF.

The CDR3 is CASSIGENTGELFF. CDR3 DNA sequence: TGTGCCAGTAGTATAGGGGAGAACACCGGGGAGCTGTTTTTT. This chain connects TRBV19 to TRBJ2-2, with D uncertain. Germline V gene lookup returns CDR1 LNHDA and CDR2 SQIVND (reference sequence). This CDR3 spans 14 amino acids. Trimming shortened V by 1 base and J by 1 base, and 4 bases separated the two germline ends.

The genes are TRBV15 and TRBJ2-3; no definite D call. V shed 8 bases and J shed 4 bases, with 16 bases lying between them. CDR3 length: 14 residues. Germline CDR1 and CDR2: LNHNV and YYDKDF (reference sequence). DNA for the CDR3: TGTGCCACCCAAACCCTGGTCTCAGCAGATACGCAGTATTTT. Amino acid sequence: CATQTLVSADTQYF.

The chain uses TRBV11-3 and TRBJ2-7; maybe TRBD1 (5 bases). CDR1 SGHNT and CDR2 YENEEA come from the germline V gene. This CDR3 comprises 15 residues. Trimming removed 1 base from V and 2 bases from J, with 12 bases in between. CDR3 coding DNA: TGTGCCAGCAGCTTAGCAGGGCTAGGAGCCTACGAGCAGTACTTC. This translates into CASSLAGLGAYEQYF.

The chain has TRBV27 and TRBJ1-4; the D is unclear. The CDR3 is 19 residues long. Germline V gives CDR1 MNHEY, CDR2 SMNVEV (reference sequence). Deletions cut 5 bases from V and 0 bases from J, with 22 bases between. CDR3 sequence reads: CASSPGVVQLVATNEKLFF. In nucleotides, the CDR3 is TGTGCCAGCAGTCCCGGGGTGGTACAGCTAGTTGCAACTAATGAAAAACTGTTTTTT.

The chain couples TRBV5-4 to TRBJ1-1, with a possible D match to TRBD1 (5 bases). Per the germline V gene, CDR1 is SGHNT and CDR2 is YYREEE (reference sequence). Between the trimmed V and J ends, which lost 0 bases and 1 base, there was a span of 13 bases. The CDR3 totals 16 residues. The CDR3 region is CASSLAGLRGNTEAFF. Here the CDR3 DNA reads TGTGCCAGCAGCTTGGCGGGACTGAGGGGGAACACTGAAGCTTTCTTT. The variable domain in full, with the rest retrieved from reference TRBV5-4 and TRBJ1-1, is ETGVTQSPTHLIKTRGQQVTLRCSSQSGHNTVSWYQQALGQGPQFIFQYYREEENGRGNFPPRFSGLQFPNYSSELNVNALELDDSALYLCASSLAGLRGNTEAFFGQGTRLTVV.

This chain connects TRBV11-2 to TRBJ1-2, with D perhaps TRBD1 (5 bases). With 5 bases removed from V and 0 bases from J, the gap between germline ends came to 16 bases. Germline assignment: CDR1 SGHAT and CDR2 FQNNGV. This CDR3 spans 16 amino acids. CDR3 region: CASSLDSTASNYGYTF. CDR3 coding DNA: TGTGCCAGCAGCCTCGACTCGACAGCTTCTAACTATGGCTACACCTTC.

V is TRBV14 and J is TRBJ2-7; 7 bases fit TRBD2. V shed 0 bases and J 0 bases; nucleotides not matched to a gene: 5. Germline CDR1 is SGHDN and CDR2 is FVKESK. The CDR3 extends over 16 amino acids. In DNA, the CDR3 is TGTGCCAGCAGCCAAGAGGTGGGGGGGAGCTCCTACGAGCAGTACTTC. This sequence encodes CASSQEVGGSSYEQYF.

Here the CDR3 reads CASSYSQNGVQETQYF. The CDR3 nucleotides read TGTGCCAGCAGTTACTCTCAAAACGGGGTACAAGAGACCCAGTACTTC. The chain employs TRBV6-2 or TRBV6-3 and TRBJ2-5; D is perhaps TRBD2 (5 bases). Trimming left V 0 bases short and J 2 bases short, with 13 bases between. CDR1 MNHEY and CDR2 SVGEGT come from the germline V gene. The CDR3 is 16 amino acids.